These 2 T cell receptor beta chains were sequenced from one sample in a study of T cells after posttransplantation cyclophosphamide. The assay was immunoSEQ multiplex PCR, and TCRdb's table has in-frame clones only and misses some. The table lists some 39,000 clones, with no singletons. The sample comprised PBMCs. All receptors come from a girl aged 5 to 17 in good health, CMV-negative, and a related stem cell transplant donor.

The table lists this clone with a few counts. The chain has TRBV7-6 and TRBJ2-2; 9 nucleotides match TRBD2. The CDR3 consists of 15 residues. CDR1 and CDR2 (germline): SGHVS, FNYEAQ. V lost 1 base to trimming and J lost 6 bases; unmatched junction nucleotides: 3. CDR3 in DNA: TGTGCCAGCAGCTTAGGAGGCGGGGGGGCCGGGGAGCTGTTTTTT. Encoded protein: CASSLGGGGAGELFF.

The sample holds many counts of this clone. CDR3 DNA sequence: TGTGCCAGCAGCCCCCTCGGGGTAAAGTCGACCAATGAGCAGTTCTTC. Encoded protein: CASSPLGVKSTNEQFF. V and J are TRBV9 and TRBJ2-1; the D gene is possibly TRBD2 (5 bases). Trimming removed 4 bases from V and 6 bases from J, with 20 bases in between. CDR1 and CDR2 (germline): SGDLS, YYNGEE. CDR3 size: 16 residues.